These T cell receptor beta chains were read from a single sample in a study of shared T cell receptors in the human thymus. Sequencing used immunoSEQ multiplex PCR; TCRdb keeps in-frame clones, though not all of them. The sample holds roughly 560,000 clones, about 84% seen once. In addition, the sample was reused for a study of human thymus T cells.

Sequencing was done on a sample of thymocytes. Every receptor here comes from a boy under three years old with a congenital heart defect. Each CDR3 is given with its conserved first and last residue. The order of the fields is CDR3 DNA, CDR3 protein, D gene, V gene, J gene, clone size. A D gene is named only where the DNA matches it firmly. Part of the rows lack a size; the others show once, few, many or a class for expanded clones.

DNA: TGTGCCAGCGGACGGACAGGGGAGTCCGCCGGGGAGCTGTTTTTT
CDR3: CASGRTGESAGELFF
D: TRBD1
V: TRBV11-2
J: TRBJ2-2
size: NA

DNA: TGTGCCAGCAGCTCGGGGGGGGGTTCTGGAGCTTTCTTT
CDR3: CASSSGGGSGAFF
D: NA
V: TRBV5-4
J: TRBJ1-1
size: few

DNA: TGTGCCAGCAGCTTGGGACAGGGGGCATATGGCTACACCTTC
CDR3: CASSLGQGAYGYTF
D: TRBD1
V: TRBV5-8
J: TRBJ1-2
size: NA

DNA: TGTGCCAGCAGGGGGACCGGACTACCGCCCGGGGAGCAGTACTTC
CDR3: CASRGTGLPPGEQYF
D: NA
V: TRBV27
J: TRBJ2-7
size: NA

DNA: TGCGCCAGCAGCCCCTCAGAGGGGGCCGAGAACACTGAAGCTTTCTTT
CDR3: CASSPSEGAENTEAFF
D: TRBD1
V: TRBV10-1
J: TRBJ1-1
size: NA

DNA: TGTGCCAGCAGTTTTAGCGGGACTAGCGGGAGGGCTCACCACGAGCAGTACTTC
CDR3: CASSFSGTSGRAHHEQYF
D: TRBD2
V: TRBV28
J: TRBJ2-7
size: few

DNA: TGTGCCAGCAGTTACCGGACAGTACCCTATGGCTACACCTTC
CDR3: CASSYRTVPYGYTF
D: NA
V: TRBV6-5
J: TRBJ1-2
size: NA

DNA: TGTGCCAGCAGCCCCCCGGGGGAGGGGAACACTGAAGCTTTCTTT
CDR3: CASSPPGEGNTEAFF
D: NA
V: TRBV5-6
J: TRBJ1-1
size: NA

DNA: TGCGCCAGCAGCTTGACGGACAGGGGAGGAGCCACTGAAGCTTTCTTT
CDR3: CASSLTDRGGATEAFF
D: TRBD1
V: TRBV5-1
J: TRBJ1-1
size: NA

DNA: TGTGCCAGCAGTGGCTTACTAGCGGGAGGGCCAGACATTCAGTACTTC
CDR3: CASSGLLAGGPDIQYF
D: TRBD2
V: TRBV25-1
J: TRBJ2-4
size: NA

DNA: TGTGCCAGCAGTTACGAGAAAGGGACAGGGTCTGGCTACACCTTC
CDR3: CASSYEKGTGSGYTF
D: TRBD1
V: TRBV6-5
J: TRBJ1-2
size: NA

DNA: TGTGCCAGCAGCACCCTAGGGGTAAATAGCTACACCTTC
CDR3: CASSTLGVNSYTF
D: NA
V: TRBV9
J: TRBJ1-2
size: NA

DNA: TGTGCCAGCAGTGAAGGGCGGACTGAAGCTTTCTTT
CDR3: CASSEGRTEAFF
D: NA
V: TRBV6-1
J: TRBJ1-1
size: NA

DNA: TGTGCCAGCAGCTTTGACGGAGATGAAAAACTGTTTTTT
CDR3: CASSFDGDEKLFF
D: NA
V: TRBV5-4
J: TRBJ1-4
size: NA

DNA: TGTGCCATCAGAGCTAGCGGGCCGAACACCGGGGAGCTGTTTTTT
CDR3: CAIRASGPNTGELFF
D: TRBD2
V: TRBV10-3
J: TRBJ2-2
size: NA

DNA: TGTGCCAGCAGTCCACAGGCGCGTCAGCCCCAGCATTTT
CDR3: CASSPQARQPQHF
D: NA
V: TRBV27
J: TRBJ1-5
size: NA

DNA: TGTGCCAGCAGAAGACAGGAGTACTCCTACAATGAGCAGTTCTTC
CDR3: CASRRQEYSYNEQFF
D: NA
V: TRBV28
J: TRBJ2-1
size: once

DNA: TGTGCCAGCAGCTTACCCGGGAGTGACAACGAGCAGTACTTC
CDR3: CASSLPGSDNEQYF
D: NA
V: TRBV7-2
J: TRBJ2-7
size: few

DNA: TGTGCCAGCAGTGACCGAAGGCAGGGGGCGCGGGGCTACACCTTC
CDR3: CASSDRRQGARGYTF
D: TRBD1
V: TRBV6-1
J: TRBJ1-2
size: once

DNA: TGTGCCAGCAGTTTGTTAAGCGGGAGTCCCTACAATGAGCAGTTCTTC
CDR3: CASSLLSGSPYNEQFF
D: TRBD2
V: TRBV27
J: TRBJ2-1
size: NA

DNA: TGTGCCACCGGGACTAGCGGCCCCAACGAAGAGACCCAGTACTTC
CDR3: CATGTSGPNEETQYF
D: TRBD2
V: TRBV27
J: TRBJ2-5
size: NA

DNA: TGTGCCAGTAGTATGACGACAATTCTAGCCAAAAACATTCAGTACTTC
CDR3: CASSMTTILAKNIQYF
D: NA
V: TRBV19
J: TRBJ2-4
size: NA

DNA: TGTGCCTCTCTCCCGGGGGGGCCGGGAAACACCATATATTTT
CDR3: CASLPGGPGNTIYF
D: NA
V: TRBV6-5
J: TRBJ1-3
size: NA

DNA: TGTGCCACCGGGGCAGATTACGAGCAGTACTTC
CDR3: CATGADYEQYF
D: NA
V: TRBV15
J: TRBJ2-7
size: NA

DNA: TGTGCCATCAGGGAAGGAGGGATGGACTATGGCTACACCTTC
CDR3: CAIREGGMDYGYTF
D: NA
V: TRBV10-3
J: TRBJ1-2
size: once

DNA: TGTGCCAGCAGCCAAGATGAAGCAAGGGGGTCCTACGAGCAGTACTTC
CDR3: CASSQDEARGSYEQYF
D: NA
V: TRBV4-2
J: TRBJ2-7
size: NA

DNA: TGCGCCAGCAGCCCCTTGCACGGGAGTTGGGATGAGCAGTTCTTC
CDR3: CASSPLHGSWDEQFF
D: NA
V: TRBV5-1
J: TRBJ2-1
size: NA

DNA: TGTGCCAGCAGCCACACAGGGATGGGGCAGCCCCAGCATTTT
CDR3: CASSHTGMGQPQHF
D: NA
V: TRBV4-2
J: TRBJ1-5
size: NA

DNA: TGTGCCATCAGTGAGATCGACATACAGAACACTGAAGCTTTCTTT
CDR3: CAISEIDIQNTEAFF
D: NA
V: TRBV10-3
J: TRBJ1-1
size: NA

DNA: TGCGCCAGCAGCCACCTCGGGGGGGGCGGGGCCAACGTCCTGACTTTC
CDR3: CASSHLGGGGANVLTF
D: TRBD2
V: TRBV4-3
J: TRBJ2-6
size: NA

DNA: TGTGCCAGCAGTGATAGGCGGGTGGAGAACACTGAAGCTTTCTTT
CDR3: CASSDRRVENTEAFF
D: NA
V: TRBV25-1
J: TRBJ1-1
size: NA

DNA: TGTGCCAGTAGTAAAAACAGGGGCGGGGAGACCCAGTACTTC
CDR3: CASSKNRGGETQYF
D: TRBD1
V: TRBV19
J: TRBJ2-5
size: NA

DNA: TGTGCCAGCAGCCCCGGGGTAGCGGGAGTAGAGACCCAGTACTTC
CDR3: CASSPGVAGVETQYF
D: TRBD2
V: TRBV28
J: TRBJ2-5
size: NA

DNA: TGTGCCAGCAGTTGTGGGGGACAGGGTCTGGCTGAAGCTTTCTTT
CDR3: CASSCGGQGLAEAFF
D: TRBD1
V: TRBV28
J: TRBJ1-1
size: once

DNA: TGTGCCAGCAGCTTAGCGAGGTTGTTTCGGGAGGATTCGTACCAAGAGACCCAGTACTTC
CDR3: CASSLARLFREDSYQETQYF
D: TRBD2
V: TRBV7-6
J: TRBJ2-5
size: NA

DNA: TGTGCCAGCGGACAGAACACCGGGGAGCTGTTTTTT
CDR3: CASGQNTGELFF
D: NA
V: TRBV4-2
J: TRBJ2-2
size: NA